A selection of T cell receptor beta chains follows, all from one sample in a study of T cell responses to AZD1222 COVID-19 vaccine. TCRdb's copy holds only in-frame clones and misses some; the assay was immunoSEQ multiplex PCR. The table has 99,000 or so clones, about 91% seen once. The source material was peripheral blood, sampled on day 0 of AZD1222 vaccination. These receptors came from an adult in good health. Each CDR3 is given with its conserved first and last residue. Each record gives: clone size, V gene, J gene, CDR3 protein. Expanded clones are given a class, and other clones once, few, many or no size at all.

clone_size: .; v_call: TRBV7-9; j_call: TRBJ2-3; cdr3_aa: CASSPRTDTQYF
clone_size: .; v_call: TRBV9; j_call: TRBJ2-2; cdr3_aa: CASRENLELGGTNTGELFF
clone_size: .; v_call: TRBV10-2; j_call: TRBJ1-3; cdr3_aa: CASAGYRNTIYF
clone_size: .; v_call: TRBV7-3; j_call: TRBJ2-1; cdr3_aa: CASSLIEGDNEQFF
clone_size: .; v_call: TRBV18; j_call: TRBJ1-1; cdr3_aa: CASSPPKQGQGTEAFF
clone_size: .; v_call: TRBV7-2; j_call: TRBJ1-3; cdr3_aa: CASSLAANGNTIYF
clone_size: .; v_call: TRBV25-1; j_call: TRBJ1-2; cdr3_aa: CASSEWGGSYGYTF
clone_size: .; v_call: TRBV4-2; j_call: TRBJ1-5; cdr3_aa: CASSQDPDRGRRGNQPQHF
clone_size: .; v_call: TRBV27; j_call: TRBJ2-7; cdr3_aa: CASSLGGPKHYEQYF
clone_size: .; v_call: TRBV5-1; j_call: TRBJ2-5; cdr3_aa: CASSLPRDRGEETQYF
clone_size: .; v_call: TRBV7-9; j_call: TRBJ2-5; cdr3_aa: CASSFRGAETQYF
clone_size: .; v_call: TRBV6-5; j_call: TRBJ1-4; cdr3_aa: CASSSDLWGEKLFF
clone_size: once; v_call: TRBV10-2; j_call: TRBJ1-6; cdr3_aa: CASSETGGRDSPLHF
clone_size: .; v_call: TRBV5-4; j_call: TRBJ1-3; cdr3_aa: CASSFKTGPNSGNTIYF
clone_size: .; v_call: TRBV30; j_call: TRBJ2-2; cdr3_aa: CAWSPGASEVGAGELFF
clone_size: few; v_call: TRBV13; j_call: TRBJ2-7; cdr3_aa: CASSSRRAYEQYF
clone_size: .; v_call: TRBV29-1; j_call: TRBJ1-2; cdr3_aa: CSVVRDEDDYGYTF
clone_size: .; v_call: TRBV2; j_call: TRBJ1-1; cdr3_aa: CASSVRLNTEAFF
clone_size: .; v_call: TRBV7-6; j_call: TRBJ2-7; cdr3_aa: CASSFRGTSGGAKYEQYF
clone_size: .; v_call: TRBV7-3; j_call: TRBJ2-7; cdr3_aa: CASSFGWEQYF
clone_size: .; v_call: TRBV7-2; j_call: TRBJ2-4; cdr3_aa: CASSSETGRSKNIQYF
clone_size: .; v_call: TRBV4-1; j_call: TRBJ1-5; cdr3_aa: CASSPGRPVRGNQPQHF
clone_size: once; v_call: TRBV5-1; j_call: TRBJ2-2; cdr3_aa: CASSLKTSGGMNTGELFF
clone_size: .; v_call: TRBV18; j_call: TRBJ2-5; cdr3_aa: CASSLRGGQETQYF